This passage covers 9 T cell receptor beta chains from one sample sequenced in a study of T cell responses to AZD1222 COVID-19 vaccine. TCRdb keeps only in-frame clones here, not all; method: immunoSEQ multiplex PCR. The data hold 150,000 or so clones, with approximately 88% observed a single time. Sequenced here: peripheral blood, sampled on day 0 of MenACWY control vaccination. The receptors derive from an adult in good health.

The chain joins TRBV29-1 to TRBJ2-7; D uncertain. In germline, CDR1 is SQVTM, CDR2 ANQGSEA. V gave up 0 bases and J gave up 0 bases, with 9 bases separating them. The CDR3 is 14 amino acids. The CDR3 DNA follows: TGCAGCGTTGAAGAACAGACCAACTCCTACGAGCAGTACTTC. The encoded protein is CSVEEQTNSYEQYF.

The V call is TRBV29-1, the J call TRBJ1-1; D is ambiguous. The CDR3 length is 10 residues. Germline loops: CDR1 SQVTM, CDR2 ANQGSEA. The V gene lost 5 bases and the J gene lost 2 bases, with 3 bases spanning the gap. DNA for the CDR3: TGCAGCGTTCAAAACACTGAAGCTTTCTTT. Its protein is CSVQNTEAFF.

This clone has a single count. The rearrangement links TRBV7-9 to TRBJ1-2; TRBD1 is a possible D gene (5 bases). V gave up 5 bases and J gave up 6 bases, with 16 bases separating them. The CDR3 covers 14 residues. Germline V gives CDR1 SEHNR, CDR2 FQNEAQ (reference sequence). The CDR3 nucleotides read TGTGCCAGCAGCCGCGAGGGGCTCCAGGATGGCTACACCTTC. This gives the protein CASSREGLQDGYTF.

The rearrangement uses TRBV6-5 and TRBJ1-3, with 11 nucleotides matching TRBD1. Germline V gives CDR1 MNHEY, CDR2 SVGAGI. J was trimmed by 4 bases and V by 5 bases; bases with no gene match: 4. This CDR3 contains 15 residues. The DNA of the CDR3 is TGTGCCAGCAGTCAGGACAGGGGGCTCGGAAACACCATATATTTT. This translates into CASSQDRGLGNTIYF.

This clone was seen only once. The J gene is TRBJ2-3, the V gene TRBV27; 9 positions agree with TRBD2. The V gene's germline CDR1 is MNHEY and CDR2 SMNVEV (reference sequence). With 7 bases clipped from V and 8 bases from J, the junction kept 13 bases outside the gene matches. CDR3 length equals 15 residues. CDR3 nucleotide sequence: TGTGCCAGCACCCTTTGGGCGGGAGGGATTTTTACGCAGTATTTT. Its protein is CASTLWAGGIFTQYF.

The chain uses TRBV9 and TRBJ2-1; 7 bases align to TRBD2. V was pared by 3 bases and J by 1 base, with 4 bases of the junction left unmatched. The V gene's germline CDR1 is SGDLS and CDR2 YYNGEE. The CDR3 has 15 amino acids. The DNA for the CDR3 is TGTGCCAGCAGCGGCGGGAGTCGATCCTACAATGAGCAGTTCTTC. This gives the protein CASSGGSRSYNEQFF.

This clone was counted a few times. The chain has TRBV2 and TRBJ2-1; 10 bases align to TRBD2. Germline V lookup: CDR1 SNHLY, CDR2 FYNNEI. V was clipped by 10 bases and J by 10 bases; unmatched bases: 13. This CDR3 has 14 residues. This CDR3 is CATKGLASTEEQFF. Written as DNA, the CDR3 is TGTGCCACCAAGGGACTAGCGTCCACAGAAGAGCAGTTCTTC.

V gene TRBV7-6 combines with J gene TRBJ1-6; TRBD1 agrees at 8 bases. This CDR3 region has 16 residues. The V segment lost 1 base and the J segment 10 bases; nucleotides outside the gene matches: 9. Germline V gene sequence: CDR1 SGHVS, CDR2 FNYEAQ. CDR3 nucleotides: TGTGCCAGCAGCTTAGGGCGACAGGGGATCGTGTCACCCCTCCACTTT. As protein: CASSLGRQGIVSPLHF.

The rearrangement joins TRBV6-2 or TRBV6-3 to TRBJ2-7; D call uncertain. Trimming took 2 bases from V and 5 from J, leaving 10 bases between them. Per germline, CDR1 MNHEY and CDR2 SVGEGT. The CDR3 runs to 13 residues. In DNA, the CDR3 is TGTGCCAGCAGTTACGTTCGAGTCCACGAGCAGTACTTC. Protein: CASSYVRVHEQYF.